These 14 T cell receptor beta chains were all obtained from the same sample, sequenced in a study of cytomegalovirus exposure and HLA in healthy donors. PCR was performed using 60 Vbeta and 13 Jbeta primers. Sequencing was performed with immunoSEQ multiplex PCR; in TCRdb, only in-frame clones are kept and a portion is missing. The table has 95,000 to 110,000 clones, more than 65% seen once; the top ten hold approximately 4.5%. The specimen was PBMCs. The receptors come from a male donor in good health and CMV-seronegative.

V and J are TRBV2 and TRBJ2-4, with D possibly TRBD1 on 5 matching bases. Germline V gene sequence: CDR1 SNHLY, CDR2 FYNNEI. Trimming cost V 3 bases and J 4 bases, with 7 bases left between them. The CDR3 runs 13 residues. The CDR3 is CASSEKGKNIQYF. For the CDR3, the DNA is TGTGCCAGCAGTGAGAAGGGGAAAAACATTCAGTACTTC.

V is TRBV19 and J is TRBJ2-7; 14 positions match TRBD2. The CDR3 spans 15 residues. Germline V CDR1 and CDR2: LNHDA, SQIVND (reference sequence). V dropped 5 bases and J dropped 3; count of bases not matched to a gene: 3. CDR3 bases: TGTGCCAGTAGTCTCGGACTAGCGGGAGGCTACGAGCAGTACTTC. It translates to CASSLGLAGGYEQYF.

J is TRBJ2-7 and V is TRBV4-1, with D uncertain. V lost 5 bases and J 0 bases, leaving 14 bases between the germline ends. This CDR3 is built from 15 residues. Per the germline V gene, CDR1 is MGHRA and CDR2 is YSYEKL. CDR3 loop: CASSSRVASSYEQYF. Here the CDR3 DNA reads TGCGCCAGCAGCTCTAGAGTCGCATCCTCCTACGAGCAGTACTTC.

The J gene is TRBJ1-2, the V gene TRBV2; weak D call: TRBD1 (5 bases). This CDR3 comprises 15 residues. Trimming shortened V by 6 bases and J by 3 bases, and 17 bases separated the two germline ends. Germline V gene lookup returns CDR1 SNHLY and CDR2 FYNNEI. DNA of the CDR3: TGTGCCAGCAGCAGGTCCAGGGAAATTTACTATGGCTACACCTTC. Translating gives CASSRSREIYYGYTF.

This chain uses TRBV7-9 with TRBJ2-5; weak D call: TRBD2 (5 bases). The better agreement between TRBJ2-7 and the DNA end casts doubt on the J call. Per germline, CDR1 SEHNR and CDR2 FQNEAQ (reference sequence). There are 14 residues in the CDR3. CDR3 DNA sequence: TGTGCCAGCAGCTTAGGTGAGGGTTGGTACGAGCAGTACTTC. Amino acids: CASSLGEGWYEQYF.

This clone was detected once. This chain's CDR3 is CASSILVGLGDTQYF. CDR3 nucleotides: TGTGCCAGTAGTATTCTGGTGGGCTTGGGAGATACGCAGTATTTT. This chain connects TRBV19 to TRBJ2-3; D is unresolved. The CDR3 runs to 15 residues. Germline loops: CDR1 LNHDA, CDR2 SQIVND (reference sequence). Trimming shortened V by 3 bases and J by 5 bases, and 15 bases separated the two germline ends.

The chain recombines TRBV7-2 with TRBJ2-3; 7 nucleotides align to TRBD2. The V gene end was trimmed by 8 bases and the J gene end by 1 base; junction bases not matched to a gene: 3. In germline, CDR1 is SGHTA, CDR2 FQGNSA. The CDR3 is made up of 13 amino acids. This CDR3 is CASGRGRTDTQYF. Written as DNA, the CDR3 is TGTGCCAGCGGGAGGGGCCGCACAGATACGCAGTATTTT.

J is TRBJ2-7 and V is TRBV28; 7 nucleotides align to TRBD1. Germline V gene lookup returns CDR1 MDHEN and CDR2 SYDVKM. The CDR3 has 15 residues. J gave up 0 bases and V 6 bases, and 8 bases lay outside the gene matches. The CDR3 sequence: CASRSGTVGSYEQYF. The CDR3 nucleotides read TGTGCCAGCAGATCCGGGACAGTTGGCTCCTACGAGCAGTACTTC.

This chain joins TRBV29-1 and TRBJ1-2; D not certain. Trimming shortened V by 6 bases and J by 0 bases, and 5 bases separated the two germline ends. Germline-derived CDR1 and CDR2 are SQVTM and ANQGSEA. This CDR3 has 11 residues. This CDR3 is CSVDTNYGYTF. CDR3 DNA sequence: TGCAGCGTAGACACTAACTATGGCTACACCTTC. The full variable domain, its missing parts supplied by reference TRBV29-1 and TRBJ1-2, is SAVISQKPSRDICQRGTSLTIQCQVDSQVTMMFWYRQQPGQSLTLIATANQGSEATYESGFVIDKFPISRPNLTFSTLTVSNMSPEDSSIYLCSVDTNYGYTFGSGTRLTVV.

This CDR3 is CASSRDFGTEAFF. CDR3 nucleotide sequence: TGCGCCAGCAGCCGGGACTTCGGCACTGAAGCTTTCTTT. The chain couples TRBV5-1 to TRBJ1-1; tentative D call: TRBD1 (5 bases). Germline V lookup: CDR1 SGHRS, CDR2 YFSETQ. Trimming left V 4 bases short and J 4 bases short, with 11 bases between. The length of the CDR3 is 13 residues.

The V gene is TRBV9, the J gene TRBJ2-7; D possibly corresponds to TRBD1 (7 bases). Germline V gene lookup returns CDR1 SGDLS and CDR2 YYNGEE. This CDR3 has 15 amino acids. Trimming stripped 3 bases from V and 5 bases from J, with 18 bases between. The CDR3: CASSASSAGGNEQYF. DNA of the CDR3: TGTGCCAGCAGCGCCTCTTCGGCAGGGGGGAACGAGCAGTACTTC.

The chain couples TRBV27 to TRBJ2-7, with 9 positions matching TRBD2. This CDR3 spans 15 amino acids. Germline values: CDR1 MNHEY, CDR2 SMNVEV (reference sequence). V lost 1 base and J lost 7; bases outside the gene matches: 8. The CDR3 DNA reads TGTGCCAGCAGTTTATTAGCGGGGGCCGGGATGGAGCAGTACTTC. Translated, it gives CASSLLAGAGMEQYF.

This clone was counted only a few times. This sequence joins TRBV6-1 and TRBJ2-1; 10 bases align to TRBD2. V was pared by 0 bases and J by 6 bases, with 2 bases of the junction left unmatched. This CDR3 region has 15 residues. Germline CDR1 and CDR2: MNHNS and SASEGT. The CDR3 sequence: CASSEAAGGPNEQFF. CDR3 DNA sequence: TGTGCCAGCAGTGAAGCAGCGGGAGGGCCCAATGAGCAGTTCTTC.

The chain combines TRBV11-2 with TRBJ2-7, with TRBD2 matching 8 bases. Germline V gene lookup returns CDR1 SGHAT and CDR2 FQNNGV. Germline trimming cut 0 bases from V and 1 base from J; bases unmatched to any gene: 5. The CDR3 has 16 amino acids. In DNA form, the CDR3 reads TGTGCCAGCAGCTTAGAGGCCGGGGGGGGTTCCTACGAGCAGTACTTC. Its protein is CASSLEAGGGSYEQYF.